This entry concerns a single TCR beta chain. Its antigen is unknown. It was with a sample-barcoded 5' primer and a J-beta primer mix that a second PCR of about 6 to 12 cycles was run. TCRdb passed the 5' RACE reads through MiXCR, listing each CDR3 protein once. The table has roughly 1.9 million distinct CDR3 sequences, roughly 43% seen once. All donors came from Russia, were Caucasian and healthy, and spanned ages about 6 to 100. This specimen belongs to a study of blood T cells in healthy people across ages. General study results and limits: With age, beta diversity per million T cells declined roughly linearly, significantly by 40.

Germline lookup yields CDR1 MGHRA and CDR2 YSYEKL. The CDR3 loop spans 14 amino acids. Trimming took off 4 bases at V and 0 bases at J, with 10 bases between the two ends. This sequence was found in a human donor in good health. The material sequenced was blood. The gene calls are TRBV4-1 and TRBJ2-7, with a possible D match to TRBD2 (6 bases). The CDR3 DNA is TGCGCCAGCAGCCCACGGGGGATCTCCTACGAGCAGTACTTC. Its protein is CASSPRGISYEQYF.